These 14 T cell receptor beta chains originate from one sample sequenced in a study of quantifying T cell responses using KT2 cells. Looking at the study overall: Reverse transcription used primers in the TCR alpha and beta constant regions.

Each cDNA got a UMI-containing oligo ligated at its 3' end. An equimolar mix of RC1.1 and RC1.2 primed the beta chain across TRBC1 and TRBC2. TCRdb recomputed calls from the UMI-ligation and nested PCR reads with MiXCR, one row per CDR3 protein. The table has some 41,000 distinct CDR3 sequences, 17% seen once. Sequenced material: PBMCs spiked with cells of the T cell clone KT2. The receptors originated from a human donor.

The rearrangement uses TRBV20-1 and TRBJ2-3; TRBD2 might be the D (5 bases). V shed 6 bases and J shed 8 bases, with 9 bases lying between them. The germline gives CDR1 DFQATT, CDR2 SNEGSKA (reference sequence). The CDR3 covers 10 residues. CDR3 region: CSAPRGTQYF. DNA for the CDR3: TGCAGTGCGCCCCGGGGTACGCAGTATTTT.

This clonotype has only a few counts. The DNA of the CDR3 is TGTGCCAGCAGCTCACAGGGTTTTGGCTACACCTTC. This gives the protein CASSSQGFGYTF. The chain is built from TRBV7-8 and TRBJ1-2; possibly TRBD1 for D (6 bases). The CDR3 sequence is 12 residues long. Trimming removed 4 bases at V and 7 bases at J, with 10 bases between. The germline V gene has CDR1 SGHVS and CDR2 FQNEAQ.

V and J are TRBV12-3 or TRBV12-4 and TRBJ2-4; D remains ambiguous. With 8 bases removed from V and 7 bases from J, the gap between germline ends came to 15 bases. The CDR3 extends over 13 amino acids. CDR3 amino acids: CASAFSARNIQYF. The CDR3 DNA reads TGTGCCAGCGCTTTCTCAGCCCGCAACATTCAGTACTTC.

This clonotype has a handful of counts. Here the CDR3 DNA reads TGTGCCAGCAGTTACTCGAAGGGTGCAAATTCACCCCTCCACTTT. Its translation: CASSYSKGANSPLHF. This rearrangement joins TRBV6-5 to TRBJ1-6; D gene unclear. The ends were cut back, 0 bases at V and 7 bases at J, with 10 bases in the middle. The CDR3 covers 15 residues. The V gene's germline CDR1 is MNHEY and CDR2 SVGAGI.

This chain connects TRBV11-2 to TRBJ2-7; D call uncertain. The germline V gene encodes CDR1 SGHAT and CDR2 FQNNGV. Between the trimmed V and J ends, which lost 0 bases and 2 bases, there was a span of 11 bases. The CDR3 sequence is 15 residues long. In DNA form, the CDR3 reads TGTGCCAGCAGCTTAGATAGCAGCGCAGCCTACGAGCAGTACTTC. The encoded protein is CASSLDSSAAYEQYF.

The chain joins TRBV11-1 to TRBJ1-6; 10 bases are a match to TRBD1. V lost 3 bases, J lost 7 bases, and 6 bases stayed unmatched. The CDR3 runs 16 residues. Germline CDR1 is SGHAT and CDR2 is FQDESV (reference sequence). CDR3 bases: TGTGCCAGCAGCTTTCGAGACAGGGGGCCAAATTCACCCCTCCACTTT. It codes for CASSFRDRGPNSPLHF.

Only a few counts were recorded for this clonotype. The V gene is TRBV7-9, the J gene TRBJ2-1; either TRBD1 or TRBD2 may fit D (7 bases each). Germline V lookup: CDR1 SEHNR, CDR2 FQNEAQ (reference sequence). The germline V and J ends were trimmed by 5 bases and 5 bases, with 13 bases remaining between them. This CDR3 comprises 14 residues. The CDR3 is CASSLRGGNNEQFF. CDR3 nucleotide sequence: TGTGCCAGCAGCCTCAGGGGGGGGAACAATGAGCAGTTCTTC.

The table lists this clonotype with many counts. CDR3 sequence: CASRTYGTIEAFF. Written as DNA, the CDR3 is TGCGCCAGCAGAACCTACGGGACCATTGAAGCTTTCTTT. The V and J genes are TRBV10-2 and TRBJ1-1; maybe TRBD1 (5 bases). Germline V lookup: CDR1 WSHSY, CDR2 SAAADI. This CDR3 is built from 13 residues. Trimming removed 6 bases at V and 7 bases at J, with 15 bases between.

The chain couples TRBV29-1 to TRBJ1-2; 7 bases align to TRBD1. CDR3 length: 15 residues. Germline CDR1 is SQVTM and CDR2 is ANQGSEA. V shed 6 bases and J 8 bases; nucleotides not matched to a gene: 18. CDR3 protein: CSVGFNFRQGGGYTF. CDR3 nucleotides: TGCAGCGTGGGCTTTAACTTCAGACAGGGCGGCGGCTACACCTTC.

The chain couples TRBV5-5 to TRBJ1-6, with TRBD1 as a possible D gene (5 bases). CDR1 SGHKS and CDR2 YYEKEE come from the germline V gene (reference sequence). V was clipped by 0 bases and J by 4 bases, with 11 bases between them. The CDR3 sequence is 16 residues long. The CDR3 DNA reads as TGTGCCAGCAGCTTGGGGCAGGGCTTTTATAATTCACCCCTCCACTTT. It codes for CASSLGQGFYNSPLHF.

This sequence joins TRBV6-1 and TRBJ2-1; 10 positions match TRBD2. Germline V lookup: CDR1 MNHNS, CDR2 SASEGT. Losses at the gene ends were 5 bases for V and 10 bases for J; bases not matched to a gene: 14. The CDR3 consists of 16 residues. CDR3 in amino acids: CASSTPLAGVRGEQFF. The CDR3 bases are TGTGCCAGCAGTACGCCCCTAGCGGGAGTTCGCGGGGAGCAGTTCTTC.

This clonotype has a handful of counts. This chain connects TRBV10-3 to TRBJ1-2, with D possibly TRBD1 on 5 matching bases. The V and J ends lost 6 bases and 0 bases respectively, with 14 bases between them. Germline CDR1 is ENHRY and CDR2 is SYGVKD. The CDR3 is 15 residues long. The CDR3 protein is CAISFRDEPNYGYTF. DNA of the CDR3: TGTGCCATCAGCTTCAGGGACGAGCCTAACTATGGCTACACCTTC.

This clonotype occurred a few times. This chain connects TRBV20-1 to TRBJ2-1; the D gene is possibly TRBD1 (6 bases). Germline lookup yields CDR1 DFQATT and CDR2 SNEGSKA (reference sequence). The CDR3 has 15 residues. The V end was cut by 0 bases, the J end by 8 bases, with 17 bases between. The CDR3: CSARDLGAHMDEQFF. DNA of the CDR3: TGCAGTGCTAGAGATTTGGGGGCGCACATGGATGAGCAGTTCTTC.

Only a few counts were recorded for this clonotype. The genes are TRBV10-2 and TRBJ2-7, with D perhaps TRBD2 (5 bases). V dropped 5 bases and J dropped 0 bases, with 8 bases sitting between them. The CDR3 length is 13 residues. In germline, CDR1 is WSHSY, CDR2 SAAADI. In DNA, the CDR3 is TGCGCCAGCAGTCGGACTCTCTCCTACGAGCAGTACTTC. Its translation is CASSRTLSYEQYF.